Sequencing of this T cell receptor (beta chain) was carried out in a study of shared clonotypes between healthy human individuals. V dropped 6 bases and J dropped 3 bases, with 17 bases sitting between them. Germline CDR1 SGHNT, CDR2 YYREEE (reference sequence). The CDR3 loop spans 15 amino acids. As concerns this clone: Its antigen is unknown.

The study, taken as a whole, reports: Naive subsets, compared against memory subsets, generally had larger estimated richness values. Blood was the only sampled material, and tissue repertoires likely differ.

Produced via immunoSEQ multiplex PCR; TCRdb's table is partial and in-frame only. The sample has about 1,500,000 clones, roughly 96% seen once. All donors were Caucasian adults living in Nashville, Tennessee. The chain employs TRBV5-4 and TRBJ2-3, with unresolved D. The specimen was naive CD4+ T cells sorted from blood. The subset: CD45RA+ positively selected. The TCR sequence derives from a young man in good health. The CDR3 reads CASTGTASGTDTQYF. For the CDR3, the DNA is TGTGCCAGCACCGGAACGGCTTCCGGGACAGATACGCAGTATTTT.